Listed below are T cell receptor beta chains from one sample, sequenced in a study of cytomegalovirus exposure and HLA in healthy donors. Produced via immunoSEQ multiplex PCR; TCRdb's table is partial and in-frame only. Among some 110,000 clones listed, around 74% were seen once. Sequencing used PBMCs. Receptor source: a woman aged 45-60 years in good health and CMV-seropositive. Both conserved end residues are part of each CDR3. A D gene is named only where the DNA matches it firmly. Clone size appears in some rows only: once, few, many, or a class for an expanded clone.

cdr3_nt: TGTGCCAGCAGCTCCGGAGTTCCCAATGAGCAGTTCTTC; cdr3_aa: CASSSGVPNEQFF; clone_size: -; d_call: -; v_call: TRBV7-3; j_call: TRBJ2-1
cdr3_nt: TGTGCCAGTAGCCCTGGGAGATATAGCAATCAGCCCCAGCATTTT; cdr3_aa: CASSPGRYSNQPQHF; clone_size: -; d_call: -; v_call: TRBV19; j_call: TRBJ1-5
cdr3_nt: TGTGCCAGCAGCCCCTACTCAGGACAGGGAGCTTACGAGCAGTACTTC; cdr3_aa: CASSPYSGQGAYEQYF; clone_size: -; d_call: TRBD1; v_call: TRBV9; j_call: TRBJ2-7
cdr3_nt: TGTGCCAGTGGGCCCGGGGGTGGCACAGATACGCAGTATTTT; cdr3_aa: CASGPGGGTDTQYF; clone_size: few; d_call: -; v_call: TRBV19; j_call: TRBJ2-3
cdr3_nt: TGCGCCAGCAGCTTGGTGGTACGAGACGAGCAGTACTTC; cdr3_aa: CASSLVVRDEQYF; clone_size: few; d_call: -; v_call: TRBV5-1; j_call: TRBJ2-7
cdr3_nt: TGTGCCAGCAGCCGGACGGGCGAGGGCGAGCAGTACTTC; cdr3_aa: CASSRTGEGEQYF; clone_size: -; d_call: -; v_call: TRBV11-2; j_call: TRBJ2-7
cdr3_nt: TGTGCCAGCAGTGGCTGGGCCGTTTCCTACAATGAGCAGTTCTTC; cdr3_aa: CASSGWAVSYNEQFF; clone_size: -; d_call: -; v_call: TRBV2; j_call: TRBJ2-1
cdr3_nt: TGTGCCAGCAGCTTAGGACAGGGCCTTTACAATGAGCAGTTCTTC; cdr3_aa: CASSLGQGLYNEQFF; clone_size: -; d_call: TRBD1; v_call: TRBV7-2; j_call: TRBJ2-1
cdr3_nt: TGCGCCAGTAATAGCGGGGGGCGGATACCTAGCACAGATACGCAGTATTTT; cdr3_aa: CASNSGGRIPSTDTQYF; clone_size: -; d_call: TRBD2; v_call: TRBV10-2; j_call: TRBJ2-3
cdr3_nt: TGTGCCAGCAGCTTGCCCTTGGTAGAAGAAGCTTTCTTT; cdr3_aa: CASSLPLVEEAFF; clone_size: few; d_call: -; v_call: TRBV11-2; j_call: TRBJ1-1
cdr3_nt: TGTGCCAGCAGCTTGGCGGCGACAGGGAGTATGGGCGAGCAGTACTTC; cdr3_aa: CASSLAATGSMGEQYF; clone_size: -; d_call: TRBD1; v_call: TRBV5-6; j_call: TRBJ2-7
cdr3_nt: TGTGCCAGCAGCTTGACAGGCCTTTTGGGGAGCTACACCTTC; cdr3_aa: CASSLTGLLGSYTF; clone_size: -; d_call: -; v_call: TRBV5-4; j_call: TRBJ1-2
cdr3_nt: TGTGCCAGCAGCTTAGCGTTTCAGGGTGGCTACACCTTC; cdr3_aa: CASSLAFQGGYTF; clone_size: few; d_call: -; v_call: TRBV7-2; j_call: TRBJ1-2
cdr3_nt: TGTGCCAGCTCTCGCGGGGGGGCCGTCAATGAGCAGTTCTTC; cdr3_aa: CASSRGGAVNEQFF; clone_size: -; d_call: TRBD2; v_call: TRBV18; j_call: TRBJ2-1
cdr3_nt: TGCAGCGTGAGGGGACAGGAAAATTCACCCCTCCACTTT; cdr3_aa: CSVRGQENSPLHF; clone_size: -; d_call: TRBD1; v_call: TRBV29-1; j_call: TRBJ1-6
cdr3_nt: TGCGCCAGCACTCCCCTAGGAGGCACAGATACGCAGTATTTT; cdr3_aa: CASTPLGGTDTQYF; clone_size: -; d_call: -; v_call: TRBV5-1; j_call: TRBJ2-3
cdr3_nt: TGCGCCAGCAGTCGGGGTCTCGGGGGAGGACTTTGCACAGATACGCAGTATTTT; cdr3_aa: CASSRGLGGGLCTDTQYF; clone_size: -; d_call: -; v_call: TRBV23-1; j_call: TRBJ2-3
cdr3_nt: TGTGCCAGCAGCTTAAGGGGGGGGACTGCCATCTCCCCCCCCTACGAGCAGTACTTC; cdr3_aa: CASSLRGGTAISPPYEQYF; clone_size: -; d_call: -; v_call: TRBV7-2; j_call: TRBJ2-7
cdr3_nt: TGCGCCAGCAGCCAAGGTTCCTTGACGGGCTATGGCTACACCTTC; cdr3_aa: CASSQGSLTGYGYTF; clone_size: -; d_call: -; v_call: TRBV4-3; j_call: TRBJ1-2
cdr3_nt: TGTGCCAGCAGCGTAGTCGGAGCGGGGGGTGAGACCCAGTACTTC; cdr3_aa: CASSVVGAGGETQYF; clone_size: once; d_call: TRBD2; v_call: TRBV9; j_call: TRBJ2-5
cdr3_nt: TGTGCCACCAGGACGGACAGGAACACTGAAGCTTTCTTT; cdr3_aa: CATRTDRNTEAFF; clone_size: once; d_call: -; v_call: TRBV15; j_call: TRBJ1-1
cdr3_nt: TGTGCCAGCAGTTTCGGCGACAGAACCTACGAGCAGTACTTC; cdr3_aa: CASSFGDRTYEQYF; clone_size: -; d_call: -; v_call: TRBV27; j_call: TRBJ2-7
cdr3_nt: TGCGCCAGCAGTTCAGGACTGGGAATCGGCAAAAACATTCAGTACTTC; cdr3_aa: CASSSGLGIGKNIQYF; clone_size: -; d_call: -; v_call: TRBV5-1; j_call: TRBJ2-4
cdr3_nt: TGCGCCAGCAGCTTGATGTGGGGCGGTTCCGCTGAAGCTTTCTTT; cdr3_aa: CASSLMWGGSAEAFF; clone_size: -; d_call: -; v_call: TRBV5-1; j_call: TRBJ1-1
cdr3_nt: TGTGCCAGCAGCGTAGGCGGTACAGGGAGCACAGATACGCAGTATTTT; cdr3_aa: CASSVGGTGSTDTQYF; clone_size: -; d_call: -; v_call: TRBV9; j_call: TRBJ2-3
cdr3_nt: TGTGCCATCAGAACCCCGAACGGAGGGGAAGAGACCCAGTACTTC; cdr3_aa: CAIRTPNGGEETQYF; clone_size: -; d_call: -; v_call: TRBV10-3; j_call: TRBJ2-5
cdr3_nt: TGTGCCAGCAGCTTAGGGACAGGGAGCCTCGAAAAACTGTTTTTT; cdr3_aa: CASSLGTGSLEKLFF; clone_size: -; d_call: TRBD1; v_call: TRBV7-2; j_call: TRBJ1-4
cdr3_nt: TGTGCCAGCAGTGCCACAGGGTTCCTCCACTTT; cdr3_aa: CASSATGFLHF; clone_size: -; d_call: -; v_call: TRBV25-1; j_call: TRBJ1-6
cdr3_nt: TGCGCCAGCAGCCAAACCGGGACAGGGGGCGCTGGGGCCAACGTCCTGACTTTC; cdr3_aa: CASSQTGTGGAGANVLTF; clone_size: -; d_call: TRBD1; v_call: TRBV5-1; j_call: TRBJ2-6
cdr3_nt: TGTGCCAGCAGCCGCCCCGGACTAGCGGGGAGCACAGATACGCAGTATTTT; cdr3_aa: CASSRPGLAGSTDTQYF; clone_size: -; d_call: TRBD2; v_call: TRBV27; j_call: TRBJ2-3
cdr3_nt: TGTGCCAGCAGCTTTATGCCAGGGGGAGGATTTCGGACAAGGGAAAAACTGTTTTTT; cdr3_aa: CASSFMPGGGFRTREKLFF; clone_size: -; d_call: TRBD1; v_call: TRBV5-6; j_call: TRBJ1-4
cdr3_nt: TGTGCCTGGAGTGCCCAGAGGCGAACCTACTACGAGCAGTACTTC; cdr3_aa: CAWSAQRRTYYEQYF; clone_size: -; d_call: -; v_call: TRBV30; j_call: TRBJ2-7
cdr3_nt: TGCGCCAGCAGCTCGGGGACAGTAGCCTACAATGAGCAGTTCTTC; cdr3_aa: CASSSGTVAYNEQFF; clone_size: -; d_call: TRBD1; v_call: TRBV5-1; j_call: TRBJ2-1
cdr3_nt: TGTGCCACCAGCAGAGATTATGCGGCAGGGGAGAACACTGAAGCTTTCTTT; cdr3_aa: CATSRDYAAGENTEAFF; clone_size: few; d_call: -; v_call: TRBV15; j_call: TRBJ1-1
cdr3_nt: TGTGCCAGCAGCCACGAGACCAAGGGGGCCTTCACAGATACGCAGTATTTT; cdr3_aa: CASSHETKGAFTDTQYF; clone_size: -; d_call: TRBD1; v_call: TRBV5-8; j_call: TRBJ2-3
cdr3_nt: TGTGCCAGCAGTGAAGGGGTCGGGGGGCCCCAGCATTTT; cdr3_aa: CASSEGVGGPQHF; clone_size: -; d_call: -; v_call: TRBV6-1; j_call: TRBJ1-5
cdr3_nt: TGCAGTGGAGCTTACAATGAGCAGTTCTTC; cdr3_aa: CSGAYNEQFF; clone_size: -; d_call: -; v_call: TRBV29-1; j_call: TRBJ2-1
cdr3_nt: TGTGCCAGCAGTTTAACACCGCGGGGGTCCACCTACGAGCAGTACTTC; cdr3_aa: CASSLTPRGSTYEQYF; clone_size: -; d_call: TRBD2; v_call: TRBV27; j_call: TRBJ2-7
cdr3_nt: TGTGCCAGCAGCTTAGTGGGGGGGCAGCCCCAGCATTTT; cdr3_aa: CASSLVGGQPQHF; clone_size: few; d_call: -; v_call: TRBV7-9; j_call: TRBJ1-5
cdr3_nt: TGTGCCAGCAGAGGGGCTGGACCCTATGGCTACACCTTC; cdr3_aa: CASRGAGPYGYTF; clone_size: -; d_call: -; v_call: TRBV6-5; j_call: TRBJ1-2
cdr3_nt: TGTGCCAGTAGTACCGACAGGGCCGGGGGCTACACCTTC; cdr3_aa: CASSTDRAGGYTF; clone_size: -; d_call: TRBD1; v_call: TRBV19; j_call: TRBJ1-2
cdr3_nt: TGTGCCAGCAGCTTACTAGGCGGAGAGACCCAGTACTTC; cdr3_aa: CASSLLGGETQYF; clone_size: -; d_call: -; v_call: TRBV7-7; j_call: TRBJ2-5